This is a list of T cell receptor beta chains from one sample in a study of monozygotic twins with inflammatory bowel disease. Reanalyzing the 5' RACE reads, TCRdb keeps one entry per CDR3 protein, without DNA. Its table lists 420,000 or so distinct CDR3 sequences. The sample comprised blood. These receptors came from a human donor with ulcerative colitis or Crohn's disease, or a healthy co-twin of an affected twin (not recorded which). CDR3s include the opening cysteine and the closing phenylalanine or tryptophan.

V,J,CDR3
TRBV7-2,TRBJ1-5,CASSHKGGSNQPQHF
TRBV5-1,TRBJ2-3,CASSFPGGPGDTQYF
TRBV5-4,TRBJ1-1,CASSSSGPPSEAFF
TRBV9,TRBJ1-5,CASSPTGKDQPQHF
TRBV5-1,TRBJ2-7,CASSAASGTGSYEQYF
TRBV7-2,TRBJ2-5,CASSRRLAGGPQETQYF
TRBV7-2,TRBJ2-7,CATRREASGFYEQYF
TRBV12-3/TRBV12-4,TRBJ2-5,CASSRGRAQETQYF
TRBV19,TRBJ2-2,CATRPPNTGELFF
TRBV5-1,TRBJ2-7,CASSPGPGTGYPKQYF
TRBV7-3,TRBJ2-1,CASSSSPRSSYNEQFF
TRBV6-5,TRBJ2-1,CASTAGGPTKQFF
TRBV19,TRBJ1-1,CASQDSRNTEAFF
TRBV12-3/TRBV12-4,TRBJ1-5,CASRGTVSQHF
TRBV12-3/TRBV12-4,TRBJ2-7,CASSLESWGQPFYEQYF
TRBV11-1,TRBJ2-1,CASRLMGGGSYNEQFF
TRBV7-7,TRBJ2-3,CASSLAAGVPTDTQYF
TRBV25-1,TRBJ1-3,CASSELGGDGSGNTIYF
TRBV5-1,TRBJ2-1,CASSLDDPYNEQFF
TRBV7-2,TRBJ2-2,CASRPGGKNTGELFF
TRBV29-1,TRBJ2-6,CSVFDTGANVLTF
TRBV6-2/TRBV6-3,TRBJ2-1,CASSIASEQFF
TRBV7-2,TRBJ2-7,CASSPGTSGSTYEQYF
TRBV28,TRBJ2-7,CASQQGASYEQYF
TRBV5-1,TRBJ2-1,CASSPGLEQFF
TRBV20-1,TRBJ2-5,CSARLAGVRAGETQYF
TRBV29-1,TRBJ2-6,CSVGGVTRGSGANVLTF
TRBV29-1,TRBJ2-7,CSVEGLAGGYEQYF
TRBV29-1,TRBJ1-2,CSVEDNDYGYTF
TRBV6-2/TRBV6-3,TRBJ1-2,CASSLVSYSGGYTF
TRBV5-6,TRBJ2-1,CASAQPTGLEQFF
TRBV7-2,TRBJ1-6,CASSLAAGGGHSPLHF
TRBV7-9,TRBJ2-5,CASMEGLAGETQYF
TRBV20-1,TRBJ1-5,CSARALGRGGRNQPQHF
TRBV4-1,TRBJ1-2,CASSQVPGQGDYGYTF
TRBV4-2,TRBJ2-1,CASTERGRNYNEQFF
TRBV19,TRBJ2-3,CASAGTSVRDTQYF
TRBV6-1,TRBJ2-1,CASSLAGTSSFYEQFF
TRBV6-6,TRBJ2-1,CASSYPDREREQFF
TRBV5-1,TRBJ1-2,CASSLSTGAYYGYTF
TRBV12-3/TRBV12-4,TRBJ2-5,CASTGGVKETQYF
TRBV20-1,TRBJ1-3,CSASAQRSGNTIYF
TRBV12-3/TRBV12-4,TRBJ1-2,CASSHFRQGFYGYTF
TRBV20-1,TRBJ2-3,CSVRGLPDTQYF
TRBV30,TRBJ1-6,CAWSAATGANSPLHF
TRBV24-1,TRBJ2-2,CATSVSGVVGGELFF
TRBV7-2,TRBJ2-3,CASSLVRDTQYF
TRBV7-2,TRBJ1-2,CASSLRTGESYGYTF
TRBV9,TRBJ2-7,CASSGLAGGRPAF